This TCR beta chain appears in the sequencing data of a study of T cell responses to AZD1222 COVID-19 vaccine. The CDR3 loop spans 15 amino acids. Germline V CDR1 and CDR2: SGHRS, YFSETQ. Between the trimmed V and J ends, which lost 0 bases and 12 bases, there was a span of 19 bases. The protocol was immunoSEQ multiplex PCR, while the TCRdb copy is restricted to in-frame clones and leaves out a portion. This table has around 100,000 clones, 80% to 90% appearing once. The sample in question was peripheral blood, obtained on day 0 of AZD1222 vaccination. The source is an adult in good health. The J gene is TRBJ2-1, the V gene TRBV5-1, with D maybe TRBD1 (6 bases). Written as DNA, the CDR3 is TGCGCCAGCAGCTTGGGGGGGCGCGTGAATATTGGGCAGTTCTTC. Its translation: CASSLGGRVNIGQFF. The variable domain in full, completed from reference TRBV5-1 and TRBJ2-1, reads KAGVTQTPRYLIKTRGQQVTLSCSPISGHRSVSWYQQTPGQGLQFLFEYFSETQRNKGNFPGRFSGRQFSNSRSEMNVSTLELGDSALYLCASSLGGRVNIGQFFGPGTRLTVL.